One and the same sample provided the 16 T cell receptor beta chains below, sequenced in a study of cytotoxic CD8 clonotypes in ibrutinib-treated CLL (dated by TCRdb to the early 2020s). The library was prepared using the immunoSEQ multiplex PCR assay. The table comes from immuneACCESS by way of TCRdb, which keeps in-frame sequences with V and J called. Part of the clones is missing from these tables; in studies checked, under half for an unresolved V gene and the rest for unknown reasons. The table for this sample lists around 310,000 clones; just under 80% of them were counted only once. The biggest ten clones account for over 5% of the sample. The sample was PBMCs, taken before ibrutinib treatment. Source of these receptors: a human donor with chronic lymphocytic leukemia.

The chain employs TRBV28 and TRBJ1-2; 9 bases match TRBD1. The trim removed 7 bases at V and 6 bases at J, leaving 15 bases unmatched. This CDR3 is 16 amino acids long. Germline values: CDR1 MDHEN, CDR2 SYDVKM. CDR3 region: CASKLPTGGGEDGYTF. As DNA, the CDR3 is TGTGCCAGCAAGCTCCCTACAGGGGGCGGAGAGGATGGCTACACCTTC.

The gene calls are TRBV27 and TRBJ2-1, with D maybe TRBD1 (6 bases). The CDR3 is made up of 17 amino acids. V was cut by 2 bases and J by 4 bases, with 18 bases left in between. Germline V gene data show CDR1 as MNHEY and CDR2 as SMNVEV (reference sequence). The CDR3 sequence: CASSLLIRVGAYNEQFF. DNA of the CDR3: TGTGCCAGCAGTTTACTCATTAGGGTGGGGGCGTACAATGAGCAGTTCTTC.

The CDR3 here is CASSIGGGELFF. Here the CDR3 DNA reads TGTGCCAGCAGTATTGGCGGCGGGGAGCTGTTTTTT. This chain connects TRBV28 to TRBJ2-2; D gene ambiguous. CDR3 size: 12 residues. The V gene's germline CDR1 is MDHEN and CDR2 SYDVKM. Between the trimmed V and J ends, which lost 5 bases and 7 bases, there was a span of 8 bases.

The chain couples TRBV27 to TRBJ2-7; TRBD1 is a possible D gene (6 bases). The V end lost 0 bases, the J end lost 0 bases, and 12 bases lay between the germline ends. Per germline, CDR1 MNHEY and CDR2 SMNVEV (reference sequence). CDR3 length: 16 amino acids. In DNA, the CDR3 is TGTGCCAGCAGTTTATCTTTCGGGGACAACTCCTACGAGCAGTACTTC. It is translated as CASSLSFGDNSYEQYF.

The V call is TRBV9, the J call TRBJ2-1; D remains unclear. In germline, CDR1 is SGDLS, CDR2 YYNGEE. V was shortened by 1 base and J by 3 bases, with 14 bases between the two germline ends. The length of the CDR3 is 16 residues. This CDR3 is CASSVRLGPYYNEQFF. In DNA, the CDR3 is TGTGCCAGCAGCGTACGGTTAGGTCCCTACTACAATGAGCAGTTCTTC.

The chain uses TRBV27 and TRBJ2-5; 7 bases fit TRBD1. J gave up 5 bases and V 5 bases, and 11 bases lay outside the gene matches. The CDR3 loop spans 15 amino acids. The V gene's germline CDR1 is MNHEY and CDR2 SMNVEV (reference sequence). This CDR3 is CASSVTGSVFETQYF. CDR3 nucleotides: TGTGCCAGCAGTGTGACAGGGTCTGTTTTCGAGACCCAGTACTTC.

This clone was seen only once. The chain's CDR3 is CASSLVVGGTDTQYF. The CDR3 bases are TGTGCCAGCAGCTTGGTAGTCGGAGGCACAGATACGCAGTATTTT. The V gene is TRBV5-5, the J gene TRBJ2-3; D gene unclear. V was pared by 0 bases and J by 1 base, with 9 bases between. The V gene's germline CDR1 is SGHKS and CDR2 YYEKEE (reference sequence). This CDR3 is 15 amino acids long.

V gene TRBV4-3 combines with J gene TRBJ2-7, with D maybe TRBD1 (5 bases). Germline CDR1 reads LGHNA; CDR2 reads YSLEER. V dropped 0 bases and J dropped 2 bases, with 11 bases sitting between them. The CDR3 consists of 15 residues. As DNA, the CDR3 is TGCGCCAGCAGCCAAGATCGCGGCAGGGCCTACGAGCAGTACTTC. Residues: CASSQDRGRAYEQYF.

The genes are TRBV18 and TRBJ2-2; D is possibly TRBD1 (6 bases). The germline V and J ends were trimmed by 1 base and 6 bases, with 15 bases remaining between them. The CDR3 extends over 16 amino acids. CDR1 is KGHSH and CDR2 is LQKENI in the germline V gene. The CDR3 DNA sequence: TGTGCCAGCTCACCACGGATAGGGGGACCAGCCGGGGAGCTGTTTTTT. This codes for CASSPRIGGPAGELFF.

This sequence joins TRBV29-1 and TRBJ2-3, with a tentative D call TRBD2 (5 bases). Trimming removed 5 bases at V and 2 bases at J, with 8 bases between. CDR3 size: 12 residues. Germline V gene lookup returns CDR1 SQVTM and CDR2 ANQGSEA. The CDR3, as DNA: TGCAGCGTTTGGAGGTTCACAGATACGCAGTATTTT. This sequence encodes CSVWRFTDTQYF.

This chain joins TRBV4-1 and TRBJ1-2; D is perhaps TRBD1 (6 bases). V dropped 1 base and J dropped 2 bases, with 11 bases sitting between them. Germline lookup yields CDR1 MGHRA and CDR2 YSYEKL. The CDR3 consists of 15 residues. The CDR3 bases are TGCGCCAGCAGCCAAGTATTCAGGGGAAACTATGGCTACACCTTC. Translating gives CASSQVFRGNYGYTF.

The chain employs TRBV30 and TRBJ1-4; 9 bases are shared with TRBD1. Germline assignment: CDR1 GTSNPN and CDR2 SVGIG (reference sequence). The CDR3 has 15 amino acids. V shed 3 bases and J 0 bases; nucleotides not matched to a gene: 2. CDR3 in DNA: TGTGCCTGGAGGGACAGGGGAGCAACTAATGAAAAACTGTTTTTT. It codes for CAWRDRGATNEKLFF.

The chain's CDR3 is CASSLGHSGFHNEQFF. The CDR3 DNA follows: TGTGCCAGCAGCTTAGGTCATAGCGGGTTTCACAATGAGCAGTTCTTC. This rearrangement joins TRBV7-9 to TRBJ2-1, with 7 bases fitting TRBD2. From germline, CDR1 is SEHNR and CDR2 FQNEAQ (reference sequence). The CDR3 runs to 16 residues. V was pared by 1 base and J by 5 bases, with 8 bases of the junction left unmatched.

J is TRBJ2-3 and V is TRBV2, with D maybe TRBD1 (5 bases). The germline gives CDR1 SNHLY, CDR2 FYNNEI. V was cut by 2 bases and J by 4 bases, with 19 bases left in between. The CDR3 runs to 17 residues. DNA of the CDR3: TGTGCCAGCAGTGAACTGGTGGGGCTAGGACACTCAGATACGCAGTATTTT. It codes for CASSELVGLGHSDTQYF.

This chain uses TRBV15 with TRBJ2-3, with D perhaps matching TRBD2 (5 bases). CDR3 length: 14 amino acids. Germline V lookup: CDR1 LNHNV, CDR2 YYDKDF (reference sequence). V was shortened by 5 bases and J by 7 bases, with 16 bases between the two germline ends. This chain's CDR3 is CATSGRRVSNTQYF. Here the CDR3 DNA reads TGTGCCACCAGCGGCAGGCGGGTTAGTAATACGCAGTATTTT.

The CDR3 is CASSLVGANGYTF. The DNA of the CDR3 is TGTGCCAGCAGCTTGGTAGGGGCTAACGGCTACACCTTC. The V gene is TRBV5-4, the J gene TRBJ1-2; TRBD1 might be the D (5 bases). The V end lost 0 bases, the J end lost 8 bases, and 11 bases lay between the germline ends. Looked up from germline, CDR1 is SGHNT and CDR2 is YYREEE (reference sequence). There are 13 residues in the CDR3.